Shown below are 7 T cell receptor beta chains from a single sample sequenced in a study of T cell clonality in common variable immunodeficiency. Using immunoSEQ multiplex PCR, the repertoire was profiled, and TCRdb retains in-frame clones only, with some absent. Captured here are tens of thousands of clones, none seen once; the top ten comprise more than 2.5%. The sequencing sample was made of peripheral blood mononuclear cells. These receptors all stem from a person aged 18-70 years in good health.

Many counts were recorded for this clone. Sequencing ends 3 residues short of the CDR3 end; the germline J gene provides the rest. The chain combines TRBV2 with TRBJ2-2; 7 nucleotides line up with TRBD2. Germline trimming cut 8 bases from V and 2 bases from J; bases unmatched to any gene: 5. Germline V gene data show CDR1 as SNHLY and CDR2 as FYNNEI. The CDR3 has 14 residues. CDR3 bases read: TGTGCCAGCGAAGCGGGAACAAACACCGGGGAG. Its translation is CASEAGTNTGE. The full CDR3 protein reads CASEAGTNTGELFF.

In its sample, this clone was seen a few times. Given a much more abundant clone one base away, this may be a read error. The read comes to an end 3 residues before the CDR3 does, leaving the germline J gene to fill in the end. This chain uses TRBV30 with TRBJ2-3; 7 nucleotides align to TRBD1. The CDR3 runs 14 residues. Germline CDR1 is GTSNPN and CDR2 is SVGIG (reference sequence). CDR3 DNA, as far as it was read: TGTGCCTGGAACCCGGGACAGTCCTTTCAGCCG. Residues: CAWNPGQSFQP. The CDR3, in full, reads CAWNPGQSFQPQYF.

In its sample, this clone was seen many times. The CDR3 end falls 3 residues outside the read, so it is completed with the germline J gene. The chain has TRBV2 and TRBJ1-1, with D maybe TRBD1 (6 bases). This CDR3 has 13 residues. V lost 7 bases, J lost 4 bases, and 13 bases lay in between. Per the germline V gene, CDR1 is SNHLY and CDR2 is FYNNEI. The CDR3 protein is CASTGTMGTEAFF. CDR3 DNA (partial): TGTGCCAGCACCGGGACAATGGGCACTGAA.

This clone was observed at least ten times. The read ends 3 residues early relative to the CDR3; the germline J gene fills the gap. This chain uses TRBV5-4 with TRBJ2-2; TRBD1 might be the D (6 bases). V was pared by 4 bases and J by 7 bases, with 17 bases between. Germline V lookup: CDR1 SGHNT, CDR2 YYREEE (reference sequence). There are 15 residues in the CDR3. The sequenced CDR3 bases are TGTGCCAGCAGCATCTCAGGGGCTCAGGGCGGGGAG. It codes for CASSISGAQGGE. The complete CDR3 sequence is CASSISGAQGGELFF.

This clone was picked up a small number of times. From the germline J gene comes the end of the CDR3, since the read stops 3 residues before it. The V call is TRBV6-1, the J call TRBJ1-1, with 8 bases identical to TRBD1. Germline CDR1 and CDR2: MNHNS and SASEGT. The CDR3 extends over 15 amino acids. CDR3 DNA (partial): TGTGCCAGCAGTGCTCACCGGGACAGGATTTCCAGC. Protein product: CASSAHRDRISS. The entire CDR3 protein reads CASSAHRDRISSAFF.

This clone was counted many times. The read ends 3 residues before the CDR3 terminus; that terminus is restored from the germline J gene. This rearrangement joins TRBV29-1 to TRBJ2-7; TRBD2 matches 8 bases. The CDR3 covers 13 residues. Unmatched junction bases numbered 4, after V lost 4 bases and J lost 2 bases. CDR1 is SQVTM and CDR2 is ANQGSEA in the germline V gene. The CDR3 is CSVVAGSPYEQYF. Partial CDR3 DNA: TGCAGCGTTGTAGCGGGGTCACCCTACGAG.

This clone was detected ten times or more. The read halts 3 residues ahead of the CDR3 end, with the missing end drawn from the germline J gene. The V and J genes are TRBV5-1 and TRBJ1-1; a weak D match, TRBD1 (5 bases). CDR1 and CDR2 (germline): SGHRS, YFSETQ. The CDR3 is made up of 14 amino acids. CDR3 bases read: TGCGCCAGCAGCTTGGAATACCAAAGGGGAGAA. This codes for CASSLEYQRGE. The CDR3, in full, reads CASSLEYQRGEAFF.